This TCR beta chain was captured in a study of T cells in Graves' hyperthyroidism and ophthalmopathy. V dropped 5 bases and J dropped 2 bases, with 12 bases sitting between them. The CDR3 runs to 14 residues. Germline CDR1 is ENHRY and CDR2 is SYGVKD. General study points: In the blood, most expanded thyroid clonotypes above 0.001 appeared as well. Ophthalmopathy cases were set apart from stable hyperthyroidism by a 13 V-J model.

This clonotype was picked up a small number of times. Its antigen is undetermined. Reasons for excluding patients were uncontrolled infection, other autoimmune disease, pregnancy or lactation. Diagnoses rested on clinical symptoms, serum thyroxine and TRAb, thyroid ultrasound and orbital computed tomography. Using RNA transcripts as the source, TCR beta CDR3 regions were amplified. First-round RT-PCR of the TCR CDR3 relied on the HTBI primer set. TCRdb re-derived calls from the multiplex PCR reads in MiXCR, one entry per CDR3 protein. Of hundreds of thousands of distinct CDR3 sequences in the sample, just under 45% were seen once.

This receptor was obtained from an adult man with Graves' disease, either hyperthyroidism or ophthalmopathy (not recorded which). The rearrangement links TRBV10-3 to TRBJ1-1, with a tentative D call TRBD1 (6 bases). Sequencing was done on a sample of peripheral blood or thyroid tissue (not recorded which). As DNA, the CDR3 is TGTGCCATCAGTAGGGACAACCGAAACACTGAAGCTTTCTTT. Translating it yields CAISRDNRNTEAFF.